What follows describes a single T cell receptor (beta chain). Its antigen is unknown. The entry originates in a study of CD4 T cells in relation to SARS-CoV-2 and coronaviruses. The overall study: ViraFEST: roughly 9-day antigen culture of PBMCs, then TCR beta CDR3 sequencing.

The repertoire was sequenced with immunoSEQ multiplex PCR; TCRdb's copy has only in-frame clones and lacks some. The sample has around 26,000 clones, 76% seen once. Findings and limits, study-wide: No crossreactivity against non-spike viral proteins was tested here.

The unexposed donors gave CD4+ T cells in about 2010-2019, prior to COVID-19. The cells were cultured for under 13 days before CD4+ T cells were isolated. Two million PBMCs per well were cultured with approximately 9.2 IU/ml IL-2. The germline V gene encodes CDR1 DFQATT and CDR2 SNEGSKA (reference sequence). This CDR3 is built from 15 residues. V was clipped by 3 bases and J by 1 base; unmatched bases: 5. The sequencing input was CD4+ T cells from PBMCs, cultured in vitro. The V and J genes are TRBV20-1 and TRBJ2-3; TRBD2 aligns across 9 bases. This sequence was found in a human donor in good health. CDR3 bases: TGCAGTGCTAGTGTCCGCGGGGGGGGCACAGATACGCAGTATTTT. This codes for CSASVRGGGTDTQYF.